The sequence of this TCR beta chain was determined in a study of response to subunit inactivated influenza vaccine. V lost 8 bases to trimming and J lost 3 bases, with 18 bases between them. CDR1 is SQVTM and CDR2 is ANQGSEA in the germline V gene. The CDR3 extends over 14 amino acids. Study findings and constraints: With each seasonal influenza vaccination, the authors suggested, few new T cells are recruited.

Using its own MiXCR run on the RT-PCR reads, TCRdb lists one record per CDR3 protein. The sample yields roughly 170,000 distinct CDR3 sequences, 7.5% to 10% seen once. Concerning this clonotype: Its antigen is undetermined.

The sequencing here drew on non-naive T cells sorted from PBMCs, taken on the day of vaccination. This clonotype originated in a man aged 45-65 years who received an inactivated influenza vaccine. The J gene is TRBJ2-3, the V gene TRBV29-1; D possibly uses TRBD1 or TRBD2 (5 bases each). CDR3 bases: TGCAGCACCCGTTTGGGGGTTGGGACAGATACGCAGTATTTT. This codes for CSTRLGVGTDTQYF.